Each of the 27 T cell receptor beta chains below was sequenced from the same sample in a study of blood T cell repertoires in COVID-19. The assay was immunoSEQ multiplex PCR, and TCRdb's table has in-frame clones only and misses some. The sample has about 410,000 clones, roughly 86% seen once. Sequencing was done on a sample of PBMCs or T cells enriched from blood (not recorded which). These receptor sequences come from a woman aged 25 to 39 who had recovered from COVID-19.

The J gene is TRBJ2-5, the V gene TRBV7-9; 8 bases fit TRBD2. The V segment lost 5 bases and the J segment 5 bases; nucleotides outside the gene matches: 10. The CDR3 consists of 15 residues. Germline CDR1 reads SEHNR; CDR2 reads FQNEAQ (reference sequence). The CDR3 coding sequence is TGTGCCAGCAGCCCCCGGGAGGGGGGCCGGGAGACCCAGTACTTC. Translated, it gives CASSPREGGRETQYF.

The chain couples TRBV2 to TRBJ1-4; a possible D gene is TRBD1 (6 bases). Germline CDR1 SNHLY, CDR2 FYNNEI. Trimming cost V 7 bases and J 8 bases, with 14 bases left between them. The CDR3 loop spans 13 amino acids. CDR3 bases: TGTGCCAGCATAAGGGACGGGACAGAAAAACTGTTTTTT. This sequence encodes CASIRDGTEKLFF.

The chain links TRBV19 to TRBJ2-1, with TRBD2 matching over 8 bases. The CDR3 has 17 residues. With V trimmed by 7 bases and J by 0 bases, 11 bases remained unmatched. The germline V gene encodes CDR1 LNHDA and CDR2 SQIVND (reference sequence). CDR3 nucleotide sequence: TGTGCCAGTAAACGGTCTGCGGGAGGATCCTCCTACAATGAGCAGTTCTTC. Protein sequence: CASKRSAGGSSYNEQFF.

The chain employs TRBV29-1 and TRBJ2-7; no firm D call. This CDR3 has 12 residues. Trimming left V 3 bases short and J 0 bases short, with 6 bases between. Germline-derived CDR1 and CDR2 are SQVTM and ANQGSEA. The chain's CDR3 is CSVDDSSYEQYF. The CDR3 DNA reads TGCAGCGTTGACGATAGCTCCTACGAGCAGTACTTC.

V and J are TRBV5-4 and TRBJ1-6; the D gene is possibly TRBD1 (6 bases). V lost 4 bases to trimming and J lost 5 bases, with 13 bases between them. The CDR3 consists of 15 residues. Germline V gene data show CDR1 as SGHNT and CDR2 as YYREEE (reference sequence). The CDR3 region is CASSGGGPDNSPLHF. The CDR3 nucleotides are TGTGCCAGCAGCGGGGGGGGGCCCGATAATTCACCCCTCCACTTT.

The genes are TRBV28 and TRBJ1-5; D is ambiguous. Germline V gives CDR1 MDHEN, CDR2 SYDVKM. V shed 9 bases and J shed 0 bases, with 21 bases lying between them. The CDR3 sequence is 17 residues long. CDR3 sequence: CASTPFFSGNSNQPQHF. The CDR3 DNA sequence: TGTGCCAGTACCCCTTTTTTTAGCGGGAATAGCAATCAGCCCCAGCATTTT.

Points on this clone: Other DNA sequences of this sample code for an identical CDR3. This sequence joins TRBV3-1 (or the pseudogene TRBV3-2) and TRBJ1-2; 7 bases align to TRBD1. The J segment lost 7 bases and the V segment lost 3 bases, leaving 8 bases of the junction unmatched. The CDR3 spans 14 residues. Per the germline V gene, CDR1 is LGHDT and CDR2 is YNNKEL (reference sequence). The CDR3 is CASSQGGRGTGYTF. Written as DNA, the CDR3 is TGTGCCAGCAGCCAGGGGGGCAGGGGGACTGGCTACACCTTC.

V usage is TRBV5-1 and J usage is TRBJ2-7, with 9 positions matching TRBD1. The CDR3 length is 14 residues. CDR1 is SGHRS, CDR2 YFSETQ, per germline. The ends lost 1 base at V and 7 bases at J; junction bases unmatched: 6. The CDR3 DNA sequence: TGCGCCAGCAGCTTGAGACAGGGGGTGAATGAGCAGTACTTC. Protein product: CASSLRQGVNEQYF.

The gene calls are TRBV7-2 and TRBJ2-7; D possibly corresponds to TRBD2 (5 bases). The V end lost 5 bases, the J end lost 3 bases, and 17 bases lay between the germline ends. This CDR3 has 15 amino acids. Per germline, CDR1 SGHTA and CDR2 FQGNSA. This chain's CDR3 is CASSAGLIGGYEQYF. The DNA for the CDR3 is TGTGCCAGCAGCGCAGGACTGATCGGTGGCTACGAGCAGTACTTC. The full variable domain, completed using reference TRBV7-2 and TRBJ2-7, is GAGVSQSPSNKVTEKGKDVELRCDPISGHTALYWYRQSLGQGLEFLIYFQGNSAPDKSGLPSDRFSAERTGGSVSTLTIQRTQQEDSAVYLCASSAGLIGGYEQYFGPGTRLTVT.

CDR3 DNA: TGCAGCGTTGAAGGGAGGAGCGGGGAGCTGTTTTTT. This sequence encodes CSVEGRSGELFF. V is TRBV29-1 and J is TRBJ2-2, with D perhaps TRBD2 (5 bases). Trimming left V 1 base short and J 7 bases short, with 7 bases between. This CDR3 is built from 12 residues. The germline CDR1 and CDR2 sequences are SQVTM and ANQGSEA.

The V gene is TRBV7-8, the J gene TRBJ2-1, with 9 bases matching TRBD2. Looked up from germline, CDR1 is SGHVS and CDR2 is FQNEAQ. V lost 3 bases to trimming and J lost 5 bases; unmatched junction nucleotides: 8. The CDR3 spans 16 residues. Here the CDR3 reads CASSFRGGLADNEQFF. The CDR3 DNA is TGTGCCAGCAGCTTCCGGGGGGGACTAGCTGACAATGAGCAGTTCTTC.

The V call is TRBV30, the J call TRBJ2-1; D is ambiguous. Trimming shortened V by 2 bases and J by 7 bases, and 6 bases separated the two germline ends. Germline V gene sequence: CDR1 GTSNPN, CDR2 SVGIG (reference sequence). The length of the CDR3 is 11 residues. This CDR3 reads CAWSKANEQFF. The CDR3, as DNA: TGTGCCTGGAGTAAAGCGAATGAGCAGTTCTTC. The full variable domain, with the rest looked up from reference TRBV30 and TRBJ2-1, is SQTIHQWPATLVQPVGSPLSLECTVEGTSNPNLYWYRQAAGRGLQLLFYSVGIGQISSEVPQNLSASRPQDRQFILSSKKLLLSDSGFYLCAWSKANEQFFGPGTRLTVL.

The rearrangement uses TRBV27 and TRBJ1-3; D may be TRBD1 (6 bases). This CDR3 has 14 amino acids. Trimming shortened V by 6 bases and J by 4 bases, and 13 bases separated the two germline ends. Germline V gene sequence: CDR1 MNHEY, CDR2 SMNVEV (reference sequence). CDR3 coding DNA: TGTGCCAGCAGCATGGGGGCGAGGGGAAACACCATATATTTT. It translates to CASSMGARGNTIYF.

The chain employs TRBV24-1 and TRBJ2-1; TRBD1 is a possible D gene (6 bases). CDR1 is KGHDR and CDR2 is SFDVKD in the germline V gene. Between the trimmed V and J ends, which lost 1 base and 2 bases, there was a span of 11 bases. CDR3 length equals 16 residues. DNA of the CDR3: TGTGCCACCAGTGATTTTCAAGACAGGACCTACAATGAGCAGTTCTTC. It yields the protein CATSDFQDRTYNEQFF.

This chain connects TRBV3-1 (or the pseudogene TRBV3-2) to TRBJ1-2; the D is unclear. Germline lookup yields CDR1 LGHDT and CDR2 YNNKEL (reference sequence). This CDR3 is 13 amino acids long. V was cut by 0 bases and J by 5 bases, with 7 bases left in between. CDR3 bases: TGTGCCAGCAGCCAAGAAACGGTATATGGCTACACCTTC. As protein: CASSQETVYGYTF.

This sequence joins TRBV5-6 and TRBJ1-2, with 7 bases that match TRBD1. This CDR3 region has 14 residues. With V trimmed by 3 bases and J by 7 bases, 9 bases remained unmatched. The V gene's germline CDR1 is SGHDT and CDR2 YYEEEE. The CDR3 DNA is TGTGCCAGCAGCTCGTCGACAGGGTTAAGTGGCTACACCTTC. Protein sequence: CASSSSTGLSGYTF.

V gene TRBV6-5 combines with J gene TRBJ2-7, with 8 nucleotides matching TRBD2. There are 13 residues in the CDR3. Trimming took 7 bases from V and 6 from J; bases not matched to a gene: 8. In germline, CDR1 is MNHEY, CDR2 SVGAGI. Written as DNA, the CDR3 is TGTGCCAGCACCCTCAGCGGGAGTGGCGAGCAGTACTTC. The encoded protein is CASTLSGSGEQYF.

The V call is TRBV19, the J call TRBJ1-3; 7 bases are a match to TRBD1. Germline values: CDR1 LNHDA, CDR2 SQIVND (reference sequence). Trimming cost V 6 bases and J 1 base; bases outside gene matches: 6. The CDR3 has 15 residues. As DNA, the CDR3 is TGTGCCAGTAGCCCCACAGGGGCGTCTGGAAACACCATATATTTT. Its translation: CASSPTGASGNTIYF.

Notes on this clone: At one of its ends the junction is not consistent with the germline gene, which may arise from a read error. The chain is built from TRBV7-7 and TRBJ2-1, with 8 bases lining up with TRBD2. Germline lookup yields CDR1 SSHAT and CDR2 FNYEAQ (reference sequence). The CDR3 consists of 13 residues. CDR3 protein: CASSLALADEQFF. CDR3 sequence (DNA): TGTGCTAGCAGCTTAGCACTAGCGGATGAGCAGTTCTTC.

The rearrangement joins TRBV6-5 to TRBJ2-3; D call uncertain. The CDR3 runs 14 residues. Germline-derived CDR1 and CDR2 are MNHEY and SVGAGI. The V end lost 5 bases, the J end lost 5 bases, and 14 bases lay between the germline ends. DNA of the CDR3: TGTGCCAGCAGTCCTATCACGTCAGGAGATACGCAGTATTTT. It specifies CASSPITSGDTQYF.

CDR3 in amino acids: CASSSPDKKGYEQYF. In DNA, the CDR3 is TGTGCCAGCAGTTCGCCGGACAAAAAAGGGTACGAGCAGTACTTC. The rearrangement uses TRBV6-2 or TRBV6-3 and TRBJ2-7, with D possibly matching TRBD1 (5 bases). The CDR3 extends over 15 amino acids. Per the germline V gene, CDR1 is MNHEY and CDR2 is SVGEGT. Trimming took off 4 bases at V and 4 bases at J, with 17 bases between the two ends.

The chain links TRBV3-1 (or the pseudogene TRBV3-2) to TRBJ2-7; possible D gene TRBD2, 6 bases. V lost 0 bases, J lost 3 bases, and 21 bases lay in between. CDR1 is LGHDT, CDR2 YNNKEL, per germline (reference sequence). The CDR3 sequence is 18 residues long. The CDR3 DNA sequence: TGTGCCAGCAGCCAAGATCATTTGGGGGGTCACGCACACTACGAGCAGTACTTC. It encodes CASSQDHLGGHAHYEQYF.

This chain connects TRBV5-1 to TRBJ1-1, with D possibly matching TRBD1 (6 bases). The CDR3 is made up of 12 amino acids. V lost 1 base to trimming and J lost 7 bases, with 8 bases between them. Germline CDR1 reads SGHRS; CDR2 reads YFSETQ. The CDR3 bases are TGCGCCAGCAGCTTGACAGGGTATGAAGCTTTCTTT. Translating it yields CASSLTGYEAFF.

The chain employs TRBV19 and TRBJ1-2; no clear D. The CDR3 has 13 residues. V was shortened by 11 bases and J by 8 bases, with 21 bases between the two germline ends. CDR1 and CDR2 from the germline V gene are LNHDA and SQIVND (reference sequence). The CDR3 protein is CASRREGPGGYTF. In nucleotides, the CDR3 is TGTGCCTCCCGAAGGGAGGGTCCTGGCGGCTACACCTTC.

V and J are TRBV27 and TRBJ1-4, with no clear D. The V and J ends lost 6 bases and 5 bases respectively, with 10 bases between them. This CDR3 spans 13 amino acids. Germline lookup yields CDR1 MNHEY and CDR2 SMNVEV (reference sequence). The CDR3 loop is CASRRGLNEKLFF. The CDR3 coding sequence is TGTGCCAGCAGGCGGGGTTTAAATGAAAAACTGTTTTTT.

Only a few counts were recorded for this clone. The genes are TRBV5-1 and TRBJ2-7, with D possibly TRBD1 on 5 matching bases. CDR3 length: 15 amino acids. V lost 0 bases to trimming and J lost 0 bases, with 10 bases between them. The germline V gene has CDR1 SGHRS and CDR2 YFSETQ. The CDR3 DNA reads TGCGCCAGCAGCTTGGCAGGGAAGACCTCCTACGAGCAGTACTTC. It codes for CASSLAGKTSYEQYF.

In its sample, this clone was seen once. The rearrangement joins TRBV28 to TRBJ1-1, with 8 nucleotides matching TRBD1. Looked up from germline, CDR1 is MDHEN and CDR2 is SYDVKM. CDR3 size: 10 residues. V shed 6 bases, J shed 11 bases, and the junction held 2 bases outside the gene matches. CDR3: CASSRDRAFF. In nucleotides, the CDR3 is TGTGCCAGCAGCCGGGACAGGGCTTTCTTT.